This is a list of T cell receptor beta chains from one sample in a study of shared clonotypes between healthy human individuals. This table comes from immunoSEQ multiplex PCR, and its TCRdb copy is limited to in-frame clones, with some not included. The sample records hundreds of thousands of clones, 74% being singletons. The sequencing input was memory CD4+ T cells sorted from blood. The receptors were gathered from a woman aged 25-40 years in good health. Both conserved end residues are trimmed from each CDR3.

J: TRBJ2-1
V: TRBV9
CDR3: ASNRDSYNEQF

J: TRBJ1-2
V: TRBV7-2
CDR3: ASSLVGTDYGYT

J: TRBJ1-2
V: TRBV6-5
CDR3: ASSWQGARYGYT

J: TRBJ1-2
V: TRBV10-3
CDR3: AISESADANYGYT

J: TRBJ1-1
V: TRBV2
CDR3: ASSEAGVSEAF

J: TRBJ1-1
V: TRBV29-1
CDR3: SVVPTGYGEAF

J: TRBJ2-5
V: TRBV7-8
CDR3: ASSFRTGQETQY

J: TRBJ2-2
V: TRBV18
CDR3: ASSPVTGNTGELF

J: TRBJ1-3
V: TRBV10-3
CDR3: AIRGDTSGNTIY

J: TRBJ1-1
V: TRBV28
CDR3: ASSGDRGRDTEAF

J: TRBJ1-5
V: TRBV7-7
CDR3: ASSLKADQPQH

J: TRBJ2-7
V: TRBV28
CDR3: ASRSDRPYEQY

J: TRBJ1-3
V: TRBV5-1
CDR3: ASSTDLGNTIY

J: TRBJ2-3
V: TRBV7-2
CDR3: ASSFPGTTQY

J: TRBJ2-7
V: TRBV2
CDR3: ASNPSGRYEQY

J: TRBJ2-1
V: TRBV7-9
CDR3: ASSPPGREYNEQF

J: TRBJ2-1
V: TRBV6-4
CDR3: ASSPAGDSDEQF

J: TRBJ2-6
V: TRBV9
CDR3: ASSAGRGLRWANVLT

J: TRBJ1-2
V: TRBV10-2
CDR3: ASSERRGVGYT

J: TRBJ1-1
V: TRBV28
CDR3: ASSPSPGGGNTEAF

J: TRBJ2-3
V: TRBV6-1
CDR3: ASSEALPLGDTQY

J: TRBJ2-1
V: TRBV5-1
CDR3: ASSSVAGSSYNEQF

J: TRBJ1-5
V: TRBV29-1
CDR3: SVSLLDSNQPQH

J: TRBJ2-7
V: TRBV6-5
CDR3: ASSPTWTSGYEQY

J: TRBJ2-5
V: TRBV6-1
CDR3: ASSPGLAQETQY

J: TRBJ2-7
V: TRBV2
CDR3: ASSESQGPYEQY

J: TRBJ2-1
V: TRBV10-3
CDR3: AISESMGKQF

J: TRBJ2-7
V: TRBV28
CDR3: ASSEPGGDPGDEQY

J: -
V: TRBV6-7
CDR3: ASSYSRQGAHEQY

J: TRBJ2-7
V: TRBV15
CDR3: ATSRDPPGAGDEQY

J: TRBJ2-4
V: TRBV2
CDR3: ASRSLRLAGGPGNIQY

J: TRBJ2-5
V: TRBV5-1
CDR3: ASSLDREPYQETQY

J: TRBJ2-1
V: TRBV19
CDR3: ASMGREGKNEQF

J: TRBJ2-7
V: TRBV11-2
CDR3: ASSLSQVSYEQY

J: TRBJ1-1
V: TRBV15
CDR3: ATSRGGTDRNTEAF

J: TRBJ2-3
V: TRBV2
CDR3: ASSEASDTQY

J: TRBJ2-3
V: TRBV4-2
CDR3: ASSQGTGTTDTQY

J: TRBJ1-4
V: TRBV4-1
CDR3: ASSQQGPNEKLF

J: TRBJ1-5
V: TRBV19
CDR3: ASSGDRDQPQH

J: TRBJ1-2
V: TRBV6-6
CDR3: ASSYAEEGYGYT

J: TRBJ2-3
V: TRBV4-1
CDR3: ASSQGSSHFADTQY